These 11 T cell receptor beta chains were all obtained from the same sample, sequenced in a study of blood T cells in healthy people across ages. Combining a sample-barcoded 5' primer with a J-beta primer mix, a second PCR ran for about 7 to 11 cycles. TCRdb itself ran the 5' RACE reads through MiXCR, one entry per CDR3 protein. This sample yields some 1,500,000 distinct CDR3 sequences, of which about 42% are seen a single time; just over 4% belongs to the top ten. The sequenced sample was blood. The receptors were gathered from a woman aged 18 to 35 in good health.

The chain joins TRBV13 to TRBJ2-3; weak D call: TRBD1 (6 bases). CDR3 size: 17 residues. V was cut by 7 bases and J by 2 bases, with 22 bases left in between. Germline V lookup: CDR1 PRHDT, CDR2 FYEKMQ (reference sequence). In nucleotides, the CDR3 is TGTGCCAGCAACTGGCGTACGGGACACGAACCCACAGATACGCAGTATTTT. It specifies CASNWRTGHEPTDTQYF.

There are a few counts of this clonotype. V usage is TRBV7-9 and J usage is TRBJ2-1; no clear D. CDR1 is SEHNR, CDR2 FQNEAQ, per germline (reference sequence). Trimming took 7 bases from V and 7 from J, leaving 11 bases between them. The CDR3 covers 12 residues. CDR3 nucleotides: TGTGCCAGCAACCCCAGAGTTAATGAGCAGTTCTTC. Its translation is CASNPRVNEQFF.

This clonotype was counted a few times. CDR3 DNA sequence: TGTGCCATCAGTGAGCCTAGCGGGAGATATGAGCAGTTCTTC. Translated, it gives CAISEPSGRYEQFF. The rearrangement uses TRBV10-3 and TRBJ2-1; the match to TRBD2 covers 10 bases. With 2 bases clipped from V and 8 bases from J, the junction kept 3 bases outside the gene matches. This CDR3 is built from 14 residues. Per germline, CDR1 ENHRY and CDR2 SYGVKD.

V usage is TRBV12-3 or TRBV12-4 and J usage is TRBJ2-6, with D perhaps TRBD1 (5 bases). The CDR3 consists of 17 residues. Trimming took off 7 bases at V and 3 bases at J, with 19 bases between the two ends. CDR3 region: CASTHLGNRRGANVLTF. As DNA, the CDR3 is TGTGCCAGCACCCACCTTGGCAACAGGCGTGGGGCCAACGTCCTGACTTTC.

This clonotype was detected a few times. The chain employs TRBV4-2 and TRBJ2-1, with TRBD1 matching over 7 bases. With 1 base clipped from V and 8 bases from J, the junction kept 8 bases outside the gene matches. CDR3 length equals 15 residues. Germline lookup yields CDR1 LGHNA and CDR2 YNFKEQ. The CDR3 sequence: CASSQVLQGVDEQFF. The CDR3 nucleotides are TGTGCCAGCAGCCAAGTCCTGCAGGGGGTGGATGAGCAGTTCTTC.

This chain links TRBV11-2 with TRBJ2-1; TRBD2 matches 9 bases. There are 16 residues in the CDR3. Germline V gene sequence: CDR1 SGHAT, CDR2 FQNNGV. V shed 5 bases and J 6 bases; nucleotides not matched to a gene: 11. CDR3 protein: CASSPPPGGGANEQFF. The DNA of the CDR3 is TGTGCCAGCAGCCCTCCCCCGGGCGGGGGGGCCAATGAGCAGTTCTTC.

This clonotype was seen a handful of times. The chain couples TRBV20-1 to TRBJ2-3; possibly TRBD1 for D (5 bases). This CDR3 comprises 13 residues. V was cut by 0 bases and J by 6 bases, with 10 bases left in between. Germline V lookup: CDR1 DFQATT, CDR2 SNEGSKA (reference sequence). The CDR3 region has the DNA TGCAGTGCTAGAGATCCAGGGATTGATACGCAGTATTTT. It encodes CSARDPGIDTQYF.

This chain connects TRBV11-1 to TRBJ2-1; 9 nucleotides line up with TRBD2. Trimming removed 2 bases from V and 4 bases from J; junction bases left unmatched: 6. Germline CDR1 and CDR2: SGHAT and FQDESV (reference sequence). CDR3 length equals 16 residues. The CDR3 sequence: CASSLLAGLDYNEQFF. Here the CDR3 DNA reads TGTGCCAGCAGCTTACTAGCGGGGCTTGATTACAATGAGCAGTTCTTC.

Points on this clonotype: One end of the junction fails to match germline, which may point to a read error. The chain has TRBV6-5 and TRBJ2-7; TRBD2 matches 8 bases. Germline-derived CDR1 and CDR2 are MNHEY and SVGAGI. The CDR3 extends over 18 amino acids. Here the CDR3 DNA reads TGTGCCAGCAGCTACTCCCCCCGAACTAGCGGTCCCTACAATGAGCAGTACTTC. Translating it yields CASSYSPRTSGPYNEQYF.

V gene TRBV27 combines with J gene TRBJ2-5; 9 bases match TRBD1. Germline V gene lookup returns CDR1 MNHEY and CDR2 SMNVEV (reference sequence). V was clipped by 4 bases and J by 5 bases; unmatched bases: 8. The CDR3 runs to 15 residues. The CDR3 here is CASSSYGTGRETQYF. The CDR3 nucleotides are TGTGCCAGCAGTTCCTACGGGACAGGGAGGGAGACCCAGTACTTC.

The rearrangement links TRBV12-3 or TRBV12-4 to TRBJ2-5, with TRBD1 identical over 10 bases. The CDR3 sequence is 15 residues long. J gave up 11 bases and V 3 bases, and 12 bases lay outside the gene matches. The CDR3 DNA follows: TGTGCCAGCAGTTTCATTGGGACAGGGGCCGGTGAGCAGTACTTC. Translating gives CASSFIGTGAGEQYF.